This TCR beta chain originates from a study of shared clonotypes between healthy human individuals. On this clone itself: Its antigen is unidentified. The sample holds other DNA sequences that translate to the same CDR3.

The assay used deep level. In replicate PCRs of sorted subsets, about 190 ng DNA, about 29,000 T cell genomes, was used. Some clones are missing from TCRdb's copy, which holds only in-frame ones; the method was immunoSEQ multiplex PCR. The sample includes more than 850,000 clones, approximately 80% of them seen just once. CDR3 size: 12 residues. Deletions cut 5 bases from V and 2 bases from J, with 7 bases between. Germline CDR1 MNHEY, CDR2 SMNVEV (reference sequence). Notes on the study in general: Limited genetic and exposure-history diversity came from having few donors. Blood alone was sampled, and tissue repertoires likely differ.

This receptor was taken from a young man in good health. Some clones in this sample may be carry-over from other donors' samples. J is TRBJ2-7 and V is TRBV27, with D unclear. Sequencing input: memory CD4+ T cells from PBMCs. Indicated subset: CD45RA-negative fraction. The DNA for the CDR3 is TGTGCCAGCAGTCCTGACCCCTACGAGCAGTACTTC. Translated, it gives CASSPDPYEQYF.